The 8 T cell receptor beta chains in this list originate from one sample, sequenced in a study of Ad26.COV2.S vaccination and SARS-CoV-2 variants. Sequenced by immunoSEQ multiplex PCR; TCRdb stores in-frame clones only, minus some. The table has roughly 410,000 clones, 83% seen once. Treatment defined: over 15 received Ad26.COV2.S at low or high dose, single or two shots; about 5 received placebo; per-sample allocation not given. After the first vaccine or placebo injection, samples were drawn on day 63. This specimen consisted of peripheral blood, obtained in a trial of Ad26.COV2.S vaccine versus placebo. These receptors originate from a person aged 18-65 years who received the Ad26.COV2.S COVID-19 vaccine or a placebo.

This rearrangement joins TRBV27 to TRBJ2-2, with D perhaps matching TRBD2 (6 bases). Germline CDR1 reads MNHEY; CDR2 reads SMNVEV (reference sequence). V lost 3 bases and J lost 6, with 14 bases in between. This CDR3 spans 15 amino acids. CDR3 sequence (DNA): TGTGCCAGCAGTTTCGGGGGAGTCGCAGCCGGGGAGCTGTTTTTT. Amino acids: CASSFGGVAAGELFF.

V gene TRBV6-2 or TRBV6-3 combines with J gene TRBJ2-1, with TRBD2 identical over 13 bases. This CDR3 region has 15 residues. CDR1 and CDR2 from the germline V gene are MNHEY and SVGEGT. J was trimmed by 8 bases and V by 5 bases; bases with no gene match: 6. The CDR3, as DNA: TGTGCCAGCAGTAAAACTAGCGGGGGGGCTGATGAGCAGTTCTTC. Its protein is CASSKTSGGADEQFF.

The CDR3 here is CASSSVQETQYF. The CDR3 coding sequence is TGTGCCAGCAGCTCCGTACAAGAGACCCAGTACTTC. This chain joins TRBV7-2 and TRBJ2-5; no reliable D call. V lost 4 bases and J 2 bases, leaving 5 bases between the germline ends. There are 12 residues in the CDR3. CDR1 is SGHTA, CDR2 FQGNSA, per germline.

The CDR3 DNA is TGTGCCAGTAGTCTGGGGACAGATACGCAGTATTTT. Residues: CASSLGTDTQYF. The chain couples TRBV19 to TRBJ2-3; no firm D call. The CDR3 totals 12 residues. Trimming took off 5 bases at V and 3 bases at J, with 6 bases between the two ends. The germline V gene encodes CDR1 LNHDA and CDR2 SQIVND (reference sequence).

The genes are TRBV11-3 and TRBJ2-7; D is unclear. This CDR3 spans 14 amino acids. Trimming pared 5 bases from V and 2 bases from J, leaving 13 bases between. Looked up from germline, CDR1 is SGHNT and CDR2 is YENEEA. The CDR3 sequence is CASSHPIGPYEQYF. The DNA of the CDR3 is TGTGCCAGCAGCCACCCGATCGGTCCCTACGAGCAGTACTTC.

This clone has a handful of counts. V and J are TRBV6-5 and TRBJ2-7; either TRBD1 or TRBD2 may supply D (6 bases each). The V end lost 4 bases, the J end lost 3 bases, and 10 bases lay between the germline ends. The CDR3 has 13 amino acids. CDR1 is MNHEY, CDR2 SVGAGI, per germline. The CDR3 sequence is CASSWGALYEQYF. CDR3 in DNA: TGTGCCAGCAGTTGGGGGGCTCTCTACGAGCAGTACTTC.

The rearrangement joins TRBV24-1 to TRBJ2-5, with D perhaps TRBD1 (6 bases). The germline V gene encodes CDR1 KGHDR and CDR2 SFDVKD. This CDR3 has 15 residues. Trimming removed 4 bases from V and 5 bases from J, with 16 bases in between. CDR3 bases: TGTGCCACCAGTGACCCCCGGGACATCTCGGAGACCCAGTACTTC. It encodes CATSDPRDISETQYF.

The chain couples TRBV5-1 to TRBJ2-5; 7 nucleotides align to TRBD1. Germline V CDR1 and CDR2: SGHRS, YFSETQ. CDR3 length: 15 residues. The ends lost 1 base at V and 0 bases at J; junction bases unmatched: 3. CDR3 nucleotide sequence: TGCGCCAGCAGCTTGACAGGGGTAGACCAAGAGACCCAGTACTTC. It yields the protein CASSLTGVDQETQYF.